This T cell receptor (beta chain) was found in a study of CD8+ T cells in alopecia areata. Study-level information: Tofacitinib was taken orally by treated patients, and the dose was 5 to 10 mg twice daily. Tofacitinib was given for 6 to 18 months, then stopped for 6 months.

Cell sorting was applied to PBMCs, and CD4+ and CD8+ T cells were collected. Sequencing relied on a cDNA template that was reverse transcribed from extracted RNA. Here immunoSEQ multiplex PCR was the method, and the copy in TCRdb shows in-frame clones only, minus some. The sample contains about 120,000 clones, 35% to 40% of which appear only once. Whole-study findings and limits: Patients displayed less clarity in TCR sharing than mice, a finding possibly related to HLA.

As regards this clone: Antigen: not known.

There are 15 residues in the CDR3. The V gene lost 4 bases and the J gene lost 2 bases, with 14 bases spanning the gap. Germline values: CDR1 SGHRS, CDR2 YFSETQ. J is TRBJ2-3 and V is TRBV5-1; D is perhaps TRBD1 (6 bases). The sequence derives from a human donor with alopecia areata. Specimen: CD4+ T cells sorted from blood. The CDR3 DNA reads TGCGCCAGCAGCCCGGCAGGGGATCCCACAGATACGCAGTATTTT. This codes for CASSPAGDPTDTQYF. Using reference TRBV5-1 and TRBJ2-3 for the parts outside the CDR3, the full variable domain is KAGVTQTPRYLIKTRGQQVTLSCSPISGHRSVSWYQQTPGQGLQFLFEYFSETQRNKGNFPGRFSGRQFSNSRSEMNVSTLELGDSALYLCASSPAGDPTDTQYFGPGTRLTVL.